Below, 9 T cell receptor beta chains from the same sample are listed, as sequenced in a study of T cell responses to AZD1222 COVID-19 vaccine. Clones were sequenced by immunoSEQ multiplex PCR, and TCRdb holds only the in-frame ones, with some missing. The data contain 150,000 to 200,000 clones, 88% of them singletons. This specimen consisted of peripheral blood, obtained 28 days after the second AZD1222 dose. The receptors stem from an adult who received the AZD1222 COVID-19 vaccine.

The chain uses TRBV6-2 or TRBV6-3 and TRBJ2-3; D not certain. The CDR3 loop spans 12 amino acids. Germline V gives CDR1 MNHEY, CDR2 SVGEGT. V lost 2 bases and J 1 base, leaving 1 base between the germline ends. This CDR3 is CASSYRTDTQYF. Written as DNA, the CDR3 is TGTGCCAGCAGTTACCGCACAGATACGCAGTATTTT.

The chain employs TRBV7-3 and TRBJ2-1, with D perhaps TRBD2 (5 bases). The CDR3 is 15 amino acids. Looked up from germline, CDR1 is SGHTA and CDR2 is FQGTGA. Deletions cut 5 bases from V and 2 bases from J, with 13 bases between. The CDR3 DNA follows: TGTGCCAGCAGCACAGACGAGGGTCCCTACAATGAGCAGTTCTTC. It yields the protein CASSTDEGPYNEQFF.

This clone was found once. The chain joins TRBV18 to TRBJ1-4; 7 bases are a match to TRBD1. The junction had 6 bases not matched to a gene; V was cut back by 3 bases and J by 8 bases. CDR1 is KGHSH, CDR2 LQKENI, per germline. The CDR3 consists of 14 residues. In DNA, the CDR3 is TGTGCCAGCTCACCGGGGACAGCGGGAGAAAAACTGTTTTTT. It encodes CASSPGTAGEKLFF.

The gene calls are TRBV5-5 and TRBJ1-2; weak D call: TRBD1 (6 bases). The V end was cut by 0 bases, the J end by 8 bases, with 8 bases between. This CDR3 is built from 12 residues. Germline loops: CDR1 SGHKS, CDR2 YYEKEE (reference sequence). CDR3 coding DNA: TGTGCCAGCAGCTTGGGGACAGTAGGCTACACCTTC. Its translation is CASSLGTVGYTF.

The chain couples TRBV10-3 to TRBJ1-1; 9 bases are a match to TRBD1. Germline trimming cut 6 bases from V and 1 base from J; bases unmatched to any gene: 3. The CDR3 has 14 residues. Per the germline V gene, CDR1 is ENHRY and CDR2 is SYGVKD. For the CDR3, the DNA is TGTGCCATCAGGCCGGGACAGGGGAACACTGAAGCTTTCTTT. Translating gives CAIRPGQGNTEAFF.

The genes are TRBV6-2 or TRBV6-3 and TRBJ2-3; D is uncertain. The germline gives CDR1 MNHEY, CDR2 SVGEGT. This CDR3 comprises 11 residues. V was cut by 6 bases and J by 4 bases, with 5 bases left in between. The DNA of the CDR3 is TGTGCCAGCAGCGAAGCAGATACGCAGTATTTT. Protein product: CASSEADTQYF.

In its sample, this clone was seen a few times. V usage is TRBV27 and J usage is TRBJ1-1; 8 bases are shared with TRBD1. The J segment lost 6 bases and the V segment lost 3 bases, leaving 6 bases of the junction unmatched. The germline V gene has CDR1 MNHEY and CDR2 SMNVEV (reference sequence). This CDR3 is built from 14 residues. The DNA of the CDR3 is TGTGCCAGCAGTTTCGGACAGGGAGGGGCTGAAGCTTTCTTT. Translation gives CASSFGQGGAEAFF.

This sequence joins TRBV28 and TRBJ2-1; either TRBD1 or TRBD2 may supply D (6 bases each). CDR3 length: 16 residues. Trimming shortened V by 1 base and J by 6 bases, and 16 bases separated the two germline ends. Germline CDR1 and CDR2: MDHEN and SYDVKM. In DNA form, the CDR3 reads TGTGCCAGCAGTTTATTGGGGATTGGGGGGCCCAATGAGCAGTTCTTC. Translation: CASSLLGIGGPNEQFF.

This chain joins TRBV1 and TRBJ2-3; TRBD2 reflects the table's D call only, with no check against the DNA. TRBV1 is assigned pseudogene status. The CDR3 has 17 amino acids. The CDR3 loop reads CTSSRGTSGSLTDTQYF. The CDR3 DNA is TGCACCAGCAGCCGGGGGACTAGCGGGAGCTTAACAGATACGCAGTATTTT.